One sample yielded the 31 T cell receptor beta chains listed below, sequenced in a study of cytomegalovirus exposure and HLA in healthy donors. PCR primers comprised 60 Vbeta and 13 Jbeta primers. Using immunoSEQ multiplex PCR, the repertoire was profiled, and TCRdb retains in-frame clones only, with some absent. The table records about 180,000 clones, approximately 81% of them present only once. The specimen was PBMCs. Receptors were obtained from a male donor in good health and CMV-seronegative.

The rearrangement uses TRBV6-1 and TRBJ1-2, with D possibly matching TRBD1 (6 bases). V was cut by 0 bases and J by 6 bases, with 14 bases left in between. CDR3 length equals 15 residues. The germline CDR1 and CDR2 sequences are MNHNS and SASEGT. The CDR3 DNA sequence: TGTGCCAGCAGTGAAGCGGGAACAGGGAGGGATGGCTACACCTTC. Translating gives CASSEAGTGRDGYTF.

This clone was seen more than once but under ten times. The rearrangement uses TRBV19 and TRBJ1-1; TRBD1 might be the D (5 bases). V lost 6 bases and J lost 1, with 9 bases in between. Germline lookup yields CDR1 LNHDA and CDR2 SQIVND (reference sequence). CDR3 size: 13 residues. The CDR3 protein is CASRSTENTEAFF. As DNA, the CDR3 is TGTGCCAGTAGATCGACAGAGAACACTGAAGCTTTCTTT.

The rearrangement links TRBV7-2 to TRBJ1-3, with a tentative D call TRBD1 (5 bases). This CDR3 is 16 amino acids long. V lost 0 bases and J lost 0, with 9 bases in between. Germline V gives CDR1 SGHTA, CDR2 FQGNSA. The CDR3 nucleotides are TGTGCCAGCAGCTTAGCGCTGGGGGGCTCTGGAAACACCATATATTTT. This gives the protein CASSLALGGSGNTIYF.

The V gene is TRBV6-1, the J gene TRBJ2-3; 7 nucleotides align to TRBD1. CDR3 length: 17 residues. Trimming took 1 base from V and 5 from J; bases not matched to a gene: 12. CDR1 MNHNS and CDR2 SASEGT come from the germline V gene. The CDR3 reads CASSEVKGQIRGDTQYF. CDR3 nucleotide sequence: TGTGCCAGCAGTGAAGTGAAGGGACAGATAAGGGGAGATACGCAGTATTTT.

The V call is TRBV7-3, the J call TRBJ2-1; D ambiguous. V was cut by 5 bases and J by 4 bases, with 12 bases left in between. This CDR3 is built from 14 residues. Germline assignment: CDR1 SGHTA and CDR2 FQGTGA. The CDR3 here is CASSPSSGYNEQFF. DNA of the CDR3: TGTGCCAGCAGCCCCTCGTCAGGATACAATGAGCAGTTCTTC.

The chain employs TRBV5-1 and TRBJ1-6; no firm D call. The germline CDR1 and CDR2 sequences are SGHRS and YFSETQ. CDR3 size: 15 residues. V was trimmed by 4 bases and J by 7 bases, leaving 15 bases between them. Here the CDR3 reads CASSLQSGINSPLHF. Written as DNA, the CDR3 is TGCGCCAGCAGCCTTCAGAGCGGGATCAATTCACCCCTCCACTTT.

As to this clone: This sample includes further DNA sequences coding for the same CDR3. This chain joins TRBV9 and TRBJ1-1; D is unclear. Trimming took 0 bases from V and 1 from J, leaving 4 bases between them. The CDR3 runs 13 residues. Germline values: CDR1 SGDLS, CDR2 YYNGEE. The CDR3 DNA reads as TGTGCCAGCAGCGTAGCCCAGAACACTGAAGCTTTCTTT. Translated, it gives CASSVAQNTEAFF.

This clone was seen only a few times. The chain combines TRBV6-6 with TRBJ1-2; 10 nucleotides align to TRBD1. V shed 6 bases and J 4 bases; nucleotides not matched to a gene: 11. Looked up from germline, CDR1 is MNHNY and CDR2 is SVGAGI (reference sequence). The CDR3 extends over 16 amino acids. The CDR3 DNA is TGTGCCAGCAGCCCTGGACAGGGGGGCCGTATCTATGGCTACACCTTC. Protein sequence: CASSPGQGGRIYGYTF.

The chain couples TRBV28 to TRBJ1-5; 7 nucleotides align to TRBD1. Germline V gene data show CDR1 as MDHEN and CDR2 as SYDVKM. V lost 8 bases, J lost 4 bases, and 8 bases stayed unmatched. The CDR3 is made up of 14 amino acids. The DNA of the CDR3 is TGTGCCAGCCTCGGGACAGTAGAAAATCAGCCCCAGCATTTT. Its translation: CASLGTVENQPQHF.

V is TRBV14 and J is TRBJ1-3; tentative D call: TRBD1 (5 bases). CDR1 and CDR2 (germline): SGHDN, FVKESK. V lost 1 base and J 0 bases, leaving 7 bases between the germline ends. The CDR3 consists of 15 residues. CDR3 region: CASSQGTGSGNTIYF. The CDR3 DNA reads TGTGCCAGCAGCCAAGGAACAGGCTCTGGAAACACCATATATTTT. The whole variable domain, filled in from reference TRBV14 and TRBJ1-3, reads EAGVTQFPSHSVIEKGQTVTLRCDPISGHDNLYWYRRVMGKEIKFLLHFVKESKQDESGMPNNRFLAERTGGTYSTLKVQPAELEDSGVYFCASSQGTGSGNTIYFGEGSWLTVV.

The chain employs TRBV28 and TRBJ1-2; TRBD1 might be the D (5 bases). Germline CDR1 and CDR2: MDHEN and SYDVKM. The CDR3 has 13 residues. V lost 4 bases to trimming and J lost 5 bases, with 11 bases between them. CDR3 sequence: CASSSPGGYGYTF. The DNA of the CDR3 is TGTGCCAGCAGTTCCCCCGGGGGTTATGGCTACACCTTC.

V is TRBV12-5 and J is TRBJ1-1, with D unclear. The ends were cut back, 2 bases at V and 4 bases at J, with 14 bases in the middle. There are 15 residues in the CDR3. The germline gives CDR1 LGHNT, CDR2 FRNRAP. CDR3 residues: CASGLWAPMGTEAFF. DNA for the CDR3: TGTGCTAGTGGTTTGTGGGCCCCCATGGGCACTGAAGCTTTCTTT.

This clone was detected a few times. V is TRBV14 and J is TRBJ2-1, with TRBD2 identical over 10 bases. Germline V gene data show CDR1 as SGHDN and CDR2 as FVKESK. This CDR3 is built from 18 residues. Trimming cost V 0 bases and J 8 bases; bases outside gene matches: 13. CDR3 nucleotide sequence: TGTGCCAGCAGCCAAGATCAACCCGTAGCGGGAGGCCGGTATGAGCAGTTCTTC. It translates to CASSQDQPVAGGRYEQFF. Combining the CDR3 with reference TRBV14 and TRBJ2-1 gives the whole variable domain EAGVTQFPSHSVIEKGQTVTLRCDPISGHDNLYWYRRVMGKEIKFLLHFVKESKQDESGMPNNRFLAERTGGTYSTLKVQPAELEDSGVYFCASSQDQPVAGGRYEQFFGPGTRLTVL.

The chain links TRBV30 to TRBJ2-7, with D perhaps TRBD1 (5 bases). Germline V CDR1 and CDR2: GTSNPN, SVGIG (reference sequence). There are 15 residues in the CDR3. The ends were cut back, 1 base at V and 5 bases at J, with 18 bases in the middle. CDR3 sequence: CAWSGPPGKLDEQYF. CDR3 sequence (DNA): TGTGCCTGGAGTGGGCCGCCAGGGAAGTTGGACGAGCAGTACTTC.

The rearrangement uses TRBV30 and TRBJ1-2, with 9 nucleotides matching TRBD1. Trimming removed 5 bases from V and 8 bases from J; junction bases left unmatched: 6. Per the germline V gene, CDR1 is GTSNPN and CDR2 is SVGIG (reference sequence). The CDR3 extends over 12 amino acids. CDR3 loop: CAWQDRGEGYTF. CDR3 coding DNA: TGTGCCTGGCAGGACAGGGGTGAGGGCTACACCTTC.

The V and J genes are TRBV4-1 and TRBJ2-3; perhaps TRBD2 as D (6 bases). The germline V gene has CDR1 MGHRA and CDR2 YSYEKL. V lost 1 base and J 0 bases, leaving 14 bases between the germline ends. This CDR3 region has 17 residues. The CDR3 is CASSQAERELSTDTQYF. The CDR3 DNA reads TGCGCCAGCAGCCAAGCCGAACGGGAGCTGAGCACAGATACGCAGTATTTT.

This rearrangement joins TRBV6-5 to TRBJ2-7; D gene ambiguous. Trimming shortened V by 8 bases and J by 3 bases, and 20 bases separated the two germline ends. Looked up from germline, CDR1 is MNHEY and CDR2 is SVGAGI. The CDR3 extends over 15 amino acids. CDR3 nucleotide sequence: TGTGCCAGCGGCGCGGTAGATGCGTACGACTACGAGCAGTACTTC. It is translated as CASGAVDAYDYEQYF.

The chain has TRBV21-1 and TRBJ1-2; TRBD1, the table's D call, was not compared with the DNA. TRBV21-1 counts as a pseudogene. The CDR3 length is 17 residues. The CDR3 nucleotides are TGTGCCAGCAGCTCCCCGGACAGAAATCGGGCTAACTATGGCTACACCTTC. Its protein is CASSSPDRNRANYGYTF.

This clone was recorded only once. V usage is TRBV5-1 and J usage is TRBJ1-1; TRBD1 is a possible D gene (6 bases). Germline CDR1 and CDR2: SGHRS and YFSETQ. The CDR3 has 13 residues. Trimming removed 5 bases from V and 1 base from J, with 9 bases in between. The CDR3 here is CASSRTANTEAFF. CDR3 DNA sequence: TGCGCCAGCAGTCGGACAGCGAACACTGAAGCTTTCTTT.

The CDR3 protein is CASSAPGTGVGEQYF. As DNA, the CDR3 is TGTGCCAGCAGCGCACCCGGGACAGGGGTAGGCGAGCAGTACTTC. The chain joins TRBV28 to TRBJ2-7; 10 bases match TRBD1. Trimming at V came to 6 bases and at J to 6 bases, leaving 11 bases not matched to a gene. Germline V lookup: CDR1 MDHEN, CDR2 SYDVKM. The CDR3 runs 15 residues.

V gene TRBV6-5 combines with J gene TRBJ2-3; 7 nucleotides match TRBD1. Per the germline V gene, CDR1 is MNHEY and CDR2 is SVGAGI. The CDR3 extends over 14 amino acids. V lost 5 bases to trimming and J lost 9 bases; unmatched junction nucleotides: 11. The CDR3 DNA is TGTGCCAGCAGTGCACCGGGACAGTCATTAACGCAGTATTTT. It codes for CASSAPGQSLTQYF.

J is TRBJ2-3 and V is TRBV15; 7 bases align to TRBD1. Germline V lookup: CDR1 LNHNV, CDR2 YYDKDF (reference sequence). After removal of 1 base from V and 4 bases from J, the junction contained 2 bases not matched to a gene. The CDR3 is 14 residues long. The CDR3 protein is CATSRGDSSDTQYF. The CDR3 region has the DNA TGTGCCACCAGCAGAGGGGACAGTTCAGATACGCAGTATTTT.

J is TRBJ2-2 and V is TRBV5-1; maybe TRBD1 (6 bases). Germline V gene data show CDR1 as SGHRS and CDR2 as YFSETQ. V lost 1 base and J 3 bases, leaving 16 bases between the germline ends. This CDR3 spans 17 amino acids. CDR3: CASSLTTGQVDTGELFF. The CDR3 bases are TGCGCCAGCAGCTTGACCACAGGGCAAGTGGACACCGGGGAGCTGTTTTTT.

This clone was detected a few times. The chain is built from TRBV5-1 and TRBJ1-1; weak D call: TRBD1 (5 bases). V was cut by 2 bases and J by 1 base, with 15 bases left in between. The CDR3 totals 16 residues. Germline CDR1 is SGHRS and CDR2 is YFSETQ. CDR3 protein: CASSLASGKRNTEAFF. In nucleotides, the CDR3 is TGCGCCAGCAGCTTAGCTTCAGGGAAGAGGAACACTGAAGCTTTCTTT. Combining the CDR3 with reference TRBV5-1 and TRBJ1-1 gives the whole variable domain KAGVTQTPRYLIKTRGQQVTLSCSPISGHRSVSWYQQTPGQGLQFLFEYFSETQRNKGNFPGRFSGRQFSNSRSEMNVSTLELGDSALYLCASSLASGKRNTEAFFGQGTRLTVV.

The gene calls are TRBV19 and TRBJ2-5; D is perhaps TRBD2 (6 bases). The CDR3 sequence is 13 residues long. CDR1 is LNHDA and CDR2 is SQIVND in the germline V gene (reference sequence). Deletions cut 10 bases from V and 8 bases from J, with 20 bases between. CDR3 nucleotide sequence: TGTGCCACCGGCGAGGGACGGGAGAGTACCCAGTACTTC. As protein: CATGEGRESTQYF.

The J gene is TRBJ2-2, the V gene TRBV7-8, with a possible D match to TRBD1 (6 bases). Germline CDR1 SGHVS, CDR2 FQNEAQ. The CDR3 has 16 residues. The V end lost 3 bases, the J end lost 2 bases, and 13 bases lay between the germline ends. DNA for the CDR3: TGTGCCAGCAGCTTTTCCTGGACAGCAAACACCGGGGAGCTGTTTTTT. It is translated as CASSFSWTANTGELFF.

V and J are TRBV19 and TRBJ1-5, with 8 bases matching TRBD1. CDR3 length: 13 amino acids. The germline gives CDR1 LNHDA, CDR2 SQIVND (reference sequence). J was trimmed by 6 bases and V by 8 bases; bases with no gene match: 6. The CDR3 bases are TGTGCCAGTGGAGCAGGGGGCGGTCAGCCCCAGCATTTT. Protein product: CASGAGGGQPQHF.

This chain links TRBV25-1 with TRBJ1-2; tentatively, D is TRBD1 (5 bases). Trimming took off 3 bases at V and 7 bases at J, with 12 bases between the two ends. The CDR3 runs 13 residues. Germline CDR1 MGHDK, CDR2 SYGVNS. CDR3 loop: CASSEPGSAGYTF. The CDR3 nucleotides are TGTGCCAGCAGTGAGCCAGGGTCGGCTGGCTACACCTTC.

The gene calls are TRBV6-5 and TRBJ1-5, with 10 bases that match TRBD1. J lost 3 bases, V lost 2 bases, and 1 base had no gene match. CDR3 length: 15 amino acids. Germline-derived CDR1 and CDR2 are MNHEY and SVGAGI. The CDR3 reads CASSYGTGDNQPQHF. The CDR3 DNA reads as TGTGCCAGCAGTTACGGGACAGGGGACAATCAGCCCCAGCATTTT.

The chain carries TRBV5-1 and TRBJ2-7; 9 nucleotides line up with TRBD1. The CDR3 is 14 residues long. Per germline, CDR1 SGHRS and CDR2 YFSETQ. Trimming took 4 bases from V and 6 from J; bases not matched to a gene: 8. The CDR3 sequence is CASSHEPQGAEQYF. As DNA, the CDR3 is TGCGCCAGCAGCCACGAACCACAGGGGGCCGAGCAGTACTTC.

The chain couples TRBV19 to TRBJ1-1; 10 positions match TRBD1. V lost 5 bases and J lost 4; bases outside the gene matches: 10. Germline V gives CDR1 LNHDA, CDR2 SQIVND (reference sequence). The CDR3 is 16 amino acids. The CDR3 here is CASSLQWTGGSTEAFF. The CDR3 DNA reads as TGTGCCAGTAGTTTACAATGGACAGGGGGGAGCACTGAAGCTTTCTTT. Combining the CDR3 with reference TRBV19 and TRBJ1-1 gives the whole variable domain DGGITQSPKYLFRKEGQNVTLSCEQNLNHDAMYWYRQDPGQGLRLIYYSQIVNDFQKGDIAEGYSVSREKKESFPLTVTSAQKNPTAFYLCASSLQWTGGSTEAFFGQGTRLTVV.